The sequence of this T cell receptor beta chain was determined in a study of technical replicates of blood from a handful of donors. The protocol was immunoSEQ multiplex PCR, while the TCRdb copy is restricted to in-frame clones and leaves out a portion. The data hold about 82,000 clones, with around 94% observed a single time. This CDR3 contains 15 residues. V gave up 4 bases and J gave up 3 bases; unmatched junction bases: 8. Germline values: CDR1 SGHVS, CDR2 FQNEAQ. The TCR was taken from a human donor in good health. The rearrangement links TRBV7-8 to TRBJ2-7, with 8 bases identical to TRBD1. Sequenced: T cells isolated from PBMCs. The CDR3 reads CASSSLTGDGYEQYF. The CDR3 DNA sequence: TGTGCCAGCAGCTCACTGACAGGGGACGGCTACGAGCAGTACTTC.